These T cell receptor beta chains were read from a single sample in a study of blood T cell repertoires in COVID-19. Sequencing was performed with immunoSEQ multiplex PCR; in TCRdb, only in-frame clones are kept and a portion is missing. The table includes some 53,000 clones, about nine tenths detected once. Sequencing was carried out using peripheral blood. The receptors shown here come from a man aged 65 to 85 with acute or convalescent COVID-19. Both conserved end residues are part of each CDR3. The order of the fields is clone size, V gene, J gene, D gene, CDR3 protein, CDR3 DNA. The D gene is left open where the match is weak. Only some rows state a clone size, as once, few, many or a class for expanded clones.

NA	TRBV19	TRBJ2-7	TRBD1	CASSATGEPYEQYF	TGTGCCAGTAGTGCCACAGGGGAACCCTACGAGCAGTACTTC
NA	TRBV11-2	TRBJ2-7	TRBD1	CASRQGFSSYEQYF	TGTGCCAGCAGACAGGGGTTCTCTTCCTACGAGCAGTACTTC
NA	TRBV3-1/TRBV3-2	TRBJ2-7	NA	CASSKGSSYEQYF	TGTGCCAGCAGCAAAGGGAGCTCCTACGAGCAGTACTTC
NA	TRBV7-3	TRBJ2-1	NA	CASSLLDSLEQFF	TGTGCCAGCAGCCTGCTAGACAGCCTCGAGCAGTTCTTC
NA	TRBV4-1	TRBJ2-5	NA	CASSQGAGYRETQYF	TGCGCCAGCAGCCAAGGTGCGGGGTACCGGGAGACCCAGTACTTC
NA	TRBV3-1/TRBV3-2	TRBJ2-5	TRBD2	CASSQATSGGPLQETQYF	TGTGCCAGCAGCCAAGCTACTAGCGGGGGGCCTCTTCAAGAGACCCAGTACTTC
NA	TRBV4-1	TRBJ1-1	TRBD1	CASSHRRQGLGMNTEAFF	TGCGCCAGCAGCCACCGACGACAGGGGCTAGGCATGAACACTGAAGCTTTCTTT
NA	TRBV30	TRBJ1-1	TRBD1	CAWSGTGGAFF	TGTGCCTGGAGTGGGACAGGGGGGGCTTTCTTT
NA	TRBV14	TRBJ2-7	NA	CASSQVAKSYEQYF	TGTGCCAGCAGCCAAGTAGCCAAGAGCTACGAGCAGTACTTC
NA	TRBV7-9	TRBJ2-3	NA	CASSFTGADTQYF	TGTGCCAGCAGCTTCACCGGGGCAGATACGCAGTATTTT
NA	TRBV3-1/TRBV3-2	TRBJ2-7	NA	CASSPMGLNEQYF	TGTGCCAGCAGCCCGATGGGACTGAACGAGCAGTACTTC
NA	TRBV5-1	TRBJ2-2	TRBD1	CASSLMTGTPGELFF	TGCGCCAGCAGCTTGATGACAGGGACCCCCGGGGAGCTGTTTTTT
NA	TRBV5-1	TRBJ2-2	TRBD1	CASSRLGDSPTGELFF	TGCGCCAGCAGCCGGCTGGGGGACAGTCCCACCGGGGAGCTGTTTTTT
few	TRBV15	TRBJ1-1	NA	CATNPGKNTEAFF	TGTGCCACCAACCCCGGGAAGAACACTGAAGCTTTCTTT
NA	TRBV7-9	TRBJ1-6	NA	CASSKTGTDNSPLHF	TGTGCCAGCAGCAAAACAGGGACGGATAATTCACCCCTCCACTTT